Sequencing of this TCR beta chain was carried out in a study of OX40 agonist ivuxolimab in advanced cancers. Overall study findings and caveats: Expanded peripheral T-cell antigen specificity went undetermined.

The CDR3 sequence is 12 residues long. Trimming removed 4 bases from V and 4 bases from J, with 8 bases in between. CDR1 SGHVS and CDR2 FQNEAQ come from the germline V gene. Note on this clone: Its antigen is not identified. Other DNA sequences of this sample code for an identical CDR3.

The assay was immunoSEQ multiplex PCR, and TCRdb's table has in-frame clones only and misses some. This sample has 35,000 to 40,000 clones, with about 84% found just once. Sequencing was performed on CD4+ or CD8+ T cells sorted from blood, taken in a trial of the OX40 agonist ivuxolimab. V and J are TRBV7-8 and TRBJ2-7; D might be TRBD2 (5 bases). This TCR was sampled from an adult with an advanced solid tumor such as melanoma, head and neck, liver or kidney cancer. The CDR3 region is CASSSRTYEQYF. Written as DNA, the CDR3 is TGTGCCAGCAGCTCTCGGACTTACGAGCAGTACTTC.